These 9 T cell receptor beta chains were sequenced from one sample in a study of blood T cell repertoires in COVID-19. Sequencing was performed with immunoSEQ multiplex PCR; in TCRdb, only in-frame clones are kept and a portion is missing. The sample shows some 50,000 clones, more than 80% of them seen only once. The specimen sequenced was peripheral blood. Every receptor here comes from a man between 65 and 85 years old with active COVID-19.

For the CDR3, the DNA is TGCGCCAGCAGCCAAGGCTGGGTGGGGCGCTACGAGCAGTACTTC. Residues: CASSQGWVGRYEQYF. The gene calls are TRBV4-3 and TRBJ2-7; D is perhaps TRBD1 (5 bases). V gave up 1 base and J gave up 3 bases, with 13 bases separating them. The CDR3 loop spans 15 amino acids. The germline CDR1 and CDR2 sequences are LGHNA and YSLEER.

The rearrangement joins TRBV7-8 to TRBJ2-1, with D perhaps matching TRBD1 (6 bases). The V end was cut by 7 bases, the J end by 4 bases, with 11 bases between. From germline, CDR1 is SGHVS and CDR2 FQNEAQ. The CDR3 spans 13 residues. CDR3 loop: CASTPGAYNEQFF. In DNA form, the CDR3 reads TGTGCCAGCACCCCAGGGGCTTACAATGAGCAGTTCTTC.

The chain recombines TRBV3-1 (or the pseudogene TRBV3-2) with TRBJ1-3; D is unclear. The germline gives CDR1 LGHDT, CDR2 YNNKEL (reference sequence). The CDR3 length is 16 residues. Trimming shortened V by 4 bases and J by 0 bases, and 13 bases separated the two germline ends. The DNA for the CDR3 is TGTGCCAGCAGCCCAAGCGGCCGGTCCTCTGGAAACACCATATATTTT. Its translation: CASSPSGRSSGNTIYF.

The chain links TRBV28 to TRBJ2-7; weak D call: TRBD1 (6 bases). V lost 6 bases to trimming and J lost 0 bases, with 18 bases between them. Germline V gene sequence: CDR1 MDHEN, CDR2 SYDVKM. The CDR3 covers 16 residues. As DNA, the CDR3 is TGTGCCAGCAGCAAGGACAGACGCCCCCACTCCTACGAGCAGTACTTC. It codes for CASSKDRRPHSYEQYF.

The chain links TRBV4-1 to TRBJ2-1; the match to TRBD2 covers 14 bases. This CDR3 comprises 19 residues. J gave up 9 bases and V 0 bases, and 13 bases lay outside the gene matches. Germline V gene data show CDR1 as MGHRA and CDR2 as YSYEKL. CDR3 sequence reads: CASSQDAFGLAGGLSEQFF. The CDR3 nucleotides read TGCGCCAGCAGCCAAGACGCGTTCGGACTAGCGGGGGGATTGAGTGAGCAGTTCTTC.

This sequence joins TRBV2 and TRBJ2-1; TRBD2 matches 8 bases. The CDR3 runs to 15 residues. The trim removed 2 bases at V and 4 bases at J, leaving 4 bases unmatched. The germline V gene encodes CDR1 SNHLY and CDR2 FYNNEI. In DNA, the CDR3 is TGTGCCAGCAGTGAACTTAGCGGGGCTTACAATGAGCAGTTCTTC. Amino acid sequence: CASSELSGAYNEQFF.

The V gene is TRBV5-6, the J gene TRBJ1-3, with D possibly being TRBD1 (6 bases). The germline V gene encodes CDR1 SGHDT and CDR2 YYEEEE. V shed 4 bases and J shed 0 bases, with 14 bases lying between them. There are 16 residues in the CDR3. DNA of the CDR3: TGTGCCAGCAGCCAGATAGGGACAAGCTCTGGAAACACCATATATTTT. Amino acids: CASSQIGTSSGNTIYF. Full variable domain (missing parts from reference TRBV5-6 and TRBJ1-3): DAGVTQSPTHLIKTRGQQVTLRCSPKSGHDTVSWYQQALGQGPQFIFQYYEEEERQRGNFPDRFSGHQFPNYSSELNVNALLLGDSALYLCASSQIGTSSGNTIYFGEGSWLTVV.

This sequence joins TRBV15 and TRBJ1-3; 7 nucleotides match TRBD1. Looked up from germline, CDR1 is LNHNV and CDR2 is YYDKDF (reference sequence). CDR3 length: 15 residues. Trimming took 5 bases from V and 1 from J; bases not matched to a gene: 5. The CDR3 region has the DNA TGTGCCACCAGCGTAAGGGGGCTTTCTGGAAACACCATATATTTT. Translation: CATSVRGLSGNTIYF.

The chain joins TRBV2 to TRBJ1-6; D unresolved. V dropped 0 bases and J dropped 7 bases, with 10 bases sitting between them. Looked up from germline, CDR1 is SNHLY and CDR2 is FYNNEI. The CDR3 runs to 15 residues. The CDR3 sequence: CASSEARAWNSPLHF. As DNA, the CDR3 is TGTGCCAGCAGTGAAGCGCGGGCGTGGAATTCACCCCTCCACTTT.